The T cell receptor (beta chain) described here comes from a study of blood T cell repertoires in COVID-19. Trimming took off 1 base at V and 0 bases at J, with 13 bases between the two ends. Germline assignment: CDR1 SEHNR and CDR2 FQNEAQ (reference sequence). This CDR3 is 17 amino acids long. Profiled with immunoSEQ multiplex PCR; TCRdb holds only in-frame clones, not every one. The data hold fewer than 30,000 clones, with approximately 87% observed a single time. The chain has TRBV7-9 and TRBJ1-3; D might be TRBD1 (6 bases). The sequence was obtained from a man between 65 and 85 years old with active COVID-19. Sample: peripheral blood. The CDR3 loop is CASSLDWTAHSGNTIYF. The CDR3 nucleotides are TGTGCCAGCAGCTTAGACTGGACAGCGCACTCTGGAAACACCATATATTTT.